The 23 T cell receptor beta chains below all came from one sample that was sequenced in a study of OX40 agonist ivuxolimab in advanced cancers. Sequencing used immunoSEQ multiplex PCR; TCRdb keeps in-frame clones, though not all of them. Here the sample spans fewer than 85,000 clones, approximately 89% being singletons. Material: CD4+ or CD8+ T cells sorted from blood, obtained in a trial of the OX40 agonist ivuxolimab. All receptors come from an adult with an advanced solid tumor such as melanoma, head and neck, liver or kidney cancer.

The chain has TRBV7-2 and TRBJ2-2; the match to TRBD1 covers 7 bases. The junction had 7 bases not matched to a gene; V was cut back by 4 bases and J by 5 bases. The germline CDR1 and CDR2 sequences are SGHTA and FQGNSA. The CDR3 is 15 residues long. CDR3 DNA: TGTGCCAGCAGCTCCTCGGGACAGATGACCGGGGAGCTGTTTTTT. It translates to CASSSSGQMTGELFF.

The rearrangement uses TRBV29-1 and TRBJ2-3, with D perhaps matching TRBD2 (5 bases). CDR3 length: 18 residues. V lost 3 bases and J lost 1, with 23 bases in between. Germline CDR1 and CDR2: SQVTM and ANQGSEA. CDR3 sequence (DNA): TGCAGCGTTGACTCCGGGATCCAGCGGTCTTCTGGCACAGATACGCAGTATTTT. It is translated as CSVDSGIQRSSGTDTQYF.

The rearrangement joins TRBV7-8 to TRBJ1-3; D remains unclear. The CDR3 length is 15 residues. CDR1 and CDR2 from the germline V gene are SGHVS and FQNEAQ. Trimming shortened V by 5 bases and J by 4 bases, and 15 bases separated the two germline ends. CDR3 DNA: TGTGCCAGCAGCGCGCAATTAGCGTCAGGAAACACCATATATTTT. Translated: CASSAQLASGNTIYF.

This rearrangement joins TRBV6-6 to TRBJ1-6; unclear D gene. The CDR3 is made up of 16 amino acids. V lost 6 bases, J lost 4 bases, and 16 bases lay in between. CDR1 is MNHNY, CDR2 SVGAGI, per germline (reference sequence). The CDR3 region has the DNA TGTGCCAGCAGCTATAGAGCCGGACCTTATAATTCACCCCTCCACTTT. It yields the protein CASSYRAGPYNSPLHF.

The V gene is TRBV15, the J gene TRBJ2-7; D is ambiguous. Looked up from germline, CDR1 is LNHNV and CDR2 is YYDKDF (reference sequence). The V gene lost 1 base and the J gene lost 0 bases, with 7 bases spanning the gap. This CDR3 has 14 residues. The chain's CDR3 is CATSRVVSSYEQYF. The CDR3 nucleotides are TGTGCCACCAGCAGAGTGGTTAGCTCCTACGAGCAGTACTTC.

The V and J genes are TRBV2 and TRBJ1-5; D gene uncertain. The CDR3 runs 15 residues. In germline, CDR1 is SNHLY, CDR2 FYNNEI. Deletions cut 6 bases from V and 0 bases from J, with 12 bases between. The CDR3 is CASRTGRSSNQPQHF. CDR3 in DNA: TGTGCCAGCAGGACGGGGAGATCTAGCAATCAGCCCCAGCATTTT.

This clone was seen once. This sequence joins TRBV10-1 and TRBJ1-3, with unresolved D. The CDR3 runs 13 residues. Trimming took 3 bases from V and 9 from J, leaving 12 bases between them. Germline values: CDR1 WNHNN, CDR2 SYGVQD (reference sequence). The CDR3 coding sequence is TGCGCCAGCAGTGACAGGTTGGAAGGCACCATATATTTT. It translates to CASSDRLEGTIYF.

This clone was recorded a few times. This CDR3 reads CATSGVPSSGVLQETQYF. CDR3 sequence (DNA): TGTGCCACGAGTGGGGTTCCTTCTAGCGGGGTTCTTCAAGAGACCCAGTACTTC. This chain connects TRBV2 to TRBJ2-5, with 9 bases lining up with TRBD2. V lost 10 bases, J lost 2 bases, and 20 bases stayed unmatched. This CDR3 is 18 amino acids long. Germline CDR1 SNHLY, CDR2 FYNNEI.

The CDR3, as DNA: TGTGCCAGCAGCAAAGGGACGGCCAGCTCCTACGAGCAGTACTTC. Translation gives CASSKGTASSYEQYF. The gene calls are TRBV21-1 and TRBJ2-7. TRBV21-1 is given as a pseudogene. CDR3 length: 15 amino acids.

The DNA of the CDR3 is TGCGCCAGCAGCCAAGTTAGGACAGGGGTACAAGATACGCAGTATTTT. Its protein product is CASSQVRTGVQDTQYF. V usage is TRBV4-1 and J usage is TRBJ2-3, with TRBD1 matching 9 bases. The junction had 7 bases not matched to a gene; V was cut back by 1 base and J by 5 bases. This CDR3 has 16 amino acids. The V gene's germline CDR1 is MGHRA and CDR2 YSYEKL.

The V gene is TRBV5-1, the J gene TRBJ1-4; the D gene is possibly TRBD1 (6 bases). The germline V and J ends were trimmed by 3 bases and 5 bases, with 8 bases remaining between them. Germline V CDR1 and CDR2: SGHRS, YFSETQ. The CDR3 is made up of 13 amino acids. In DNA form, the CDR3 reads TGCGCCAGCAGCTGGGGGCGGAATGAAAAACTGTTTTTT. Its protein product is CASSWGRNEKLFF. Together with reference TRBV5-1 and TRBJ1-4, the CDR3 gives the full variable domain: KAGVTQTPRYLIKTRGQQVTLSCSPISGHRSVSWYQQTPGQGLQFLFEYFSETQRNKGNFPGRFSGRQFSNSRSEMNVSTLELGDSALYLCASSWGRNEKLFFGSGTQLSVL.

The V and J genes are TRBV21-1 and TRBJ2-1; the D call of TRBD1 is as the table states it, not checked on the DNA. TRBV21-1 is annotated as a pseudogene. CDR3 length: 15 amino acids. The CDR3 spells CASSQPALRDNEQFF. CDR3 bases: TGTGCCAGCAGCCAACCGGCTCTCAGGGACAATGAGCAGTTCTTC.

The chain uses TRBV7-9 and TRBJ2-5; D may be TRBD1 (6 bases). CDR3 length: 14 amino acids. The germline V gene encodes CDR1 SEHNR and CDR2 FQNEAQ (reference sequence). V lost 5 bases and J 2 bases, leaving 12 bases between the germline ends. The DNA of the CDR3 is TGTGCCAGCAGCCACGGGACAATTCAAGAGACCCAGTACTTC. This gives the protein CASSHGTIQETQYF.

The chain recombines TRBV7-9 with TRBJ1-6, with TRBD1 identical over 7 bases. Per the germline V gene, CDR1 is SEHNR and CDR2 is FQNEAQ (reference sequence). V gave up 3 bases and J gave up 6 bases; unmatched junction bases: 5. The CDR3 sequence is 15 residues long. In nucleotides, the CDR3 is TGTGCCAGCAGCTTTGGCACAGGGGCTAATTCACCCCTCCACTTT. It yields the protein CASSFGTGANSPLHF.

The V gene is TRBV5-4, the J gene TRBJ2-1, with unresolved D. The V end was cut by 9 bases, the J end by 0 bases, with 13 bases between. The CDR3 runs to 14 residues. CDR1 is SGHNT, CDR2 YYREEE, per germline (reference sequence). The CDR3 protein is CATLHRSSYNEQFF. As DNA, the CDR3 is TGTGCCACCCTGCACCGGAGCTCCTACAATGAGCAGTTCTTC. The full variable domain, rest sourced from reference TRBV5-4 and TRBJ2-1, is ETGVTQSPTHLIKTRGQQVTLRCSSQSGHNTVSWYQQALGQGPQFIFQYYREEENGRGNFPPRFSGLQFPNYSSELNVNALELDDSALYLCATLHRSSYNEQFFGPGTRLTVL.

This clone turned up a few times. The chain has TRBV27 and TRBJ1-2; D possibly corresponds to TRBD1 (5 bases). Per germline, CDR1 MNHEY and CDR2 SMNVEV (reference sequence). The CDR3 has 12 amino acids. The V end lost 7 bases, the J end lost 4 bases, and 10 bases lay between the germline ends. The chain's CDR3 is CASTGRGYGYTF. The DNA for the CDR3 is TGTGCCAGCACCGGGAGGGGCTATGGCTACACCTTC.

This clone was seen just once. The V call is TRBV15, the J call TRBJ2-3; maybe TRBD2 (6 bases). V was trimmed by 1 base and J by 2 bases, leaving 13 bases between them. This CDR3 is built from 16 residues. CDR1 LNHNV and CDR2 YYDKDF come from the germline V gene (reference sequence). CDR3 sequence: CATSRVSGRNTDTQYF. CDR3 DNA: TGTGCCACCAGCAGAGTTAGCGGTCGGAACACAGATACGCAGTATTTT.

J is TRBJ1-6 and V is TRBV30; D unresolved. The CDR3 consists of 13 residues. Germline V gene sequence: CDR1 GTSNPN, CDR2 SVGIG (reference sequence). V was pared by 8 bases and J by 3 bases, with 11 bases between. CDR3 region: CAGMGVYNSPLHF. CDR3 bases: TGTGCCGGGATGGGAGTCTATAATTCACCCCTCCACTTT.

The DNA of the CDR3 is TGTGCCAGCAGCCAGACTAGCGGGATTGGTAACGAGCAGTACTTC. As protein: CASSQTSGIGNEQYF. The chain joins TRBV7-3 to TRBJ2-7, with 11 nucleotides matching TRBD2. This CDR3 has 15 amino acids. CDR1 SGHTA and CDR2 FQGTGA come from the germline V gene. J lost 5 bases, V lost 5 bases, and 8 bases had no gene match.

This chain uses TRBV18 with TRBJ1-1; 7 positions agree with TRBD1. After removal of 5 bases from V and 5 bases from J, the junction contained 14 bases not matched to a gene. Germline CDR1 reads KGHSH; CDR2 reads LQKENI. The CDR3 length is 16 residues. The CDR3 coding sequence is TGTGCCAGCTCAGACTCTGACAGGGCTGCGGGTACTGAAGCTTTCTTT. Residues: CASSDSDRAAGTEAFF.

This sequence joins TRBV28 and TRBJ2-3; 8 bases are a match to TRBD1. Trimming removed 1 base from V and 5 bases from J; junction bases left unmatched: 5. The CDR3 loop spans 15 amino acids. The germline gives CDR1 MDHEN, CDR2 SYDVKM. This CDR3 is CASSLFRQGKDTQYF. Written as DNA, the CDR3 is TGTGCCAGCAGTTTATTCCGACAGGGGAAAGATACGCAGTATTTT.

The chain uses TRBV7-2 and TRBJ1-5; 7 positions match TRBD1. With V trimmed by 5 bases and J by 2 bases, 9 bases remained unmatched. Germline CDR1 SGHTA, CDR2 FQGNSA. This CDR3 spans 16 amino acids. CDR3 sequence: CASSPDRVVGNQPQHF. In DNA form, the CDR3 reads TGTGCCAGCAGCCCCGACAGGGTAGTAGGCAATCAGCCCCAGCATTTT.

This rearrangement joins TRBV7-9 to TRBJ2-5; TRBD2 matches at 9 bases. Per germline, CDR1 SEHNR and CDR2 FQNEAQ (reference sequence). The CDR3 totals 17 residues. V shed 1 base and J 3 bases; nucleotides not matched to a gene: 9. CDR3 nucleotides: TGTGCCAGCAGCTTAGGTGTTAGCGGGAGTCTGGAAGAGACCCAGTACTTC. This gives the protein CASSLGVSGSLEETQYF.